The 22 T cell receptor delta chains in this list originate from one sample, sequenced in a study of gamma-delta chains in newborns, infants, children. TCRdb applied CATT to the reads for clone calling. The table lists more than 1,500 delta-chain clones, around 7.6% of them singletons. Sequenced material: blood. All receptors come from a child who was a newborn, infant or young child, either healthy, febrile or measles-vaccinated (not recorded which).

In its sample, this clone was seen a few times. One end of the junction varies from germline; a read error may be responsible. The sample holds other DNA sequences that translate to the same CDR3. This chain connects TRDV2 to TRDJ3; D is perhaps TRDD3 (6 bases). In germline, CDR1 is GEAIGNYY, CDR2 EKD. The CDR3 is 20 residues long. The CDR3 sequence: CARDTVLGDASSWDTRQMFF. CDR3 bases: TGTGCCCGTGACACCGTACTGGGAGATGCAAGCTCCTGGGACACCCGACAGATGTTTTTC.

A remark on this clone: TCRdb's entry gives the protein of a much larger clone, which mismatches this DNA's translation at residue 17, likely from a read error; the protein reported here is translated from the DNA. This rearrangement joins TRDV2 to TRDJ3; 8 bases are a match to TRDD3. Per germline, CDR1 GEAIGNYY and CDR2 EKD. The CDR3 is 19 amino acids. The CDR3 nucleotides are TGTGCCTGTGACACCTGGGGGATCCGAAGCTCCTGGGACACCCGACAGACGTTTTTC. Its protein is CACDTWGIRSSWDTRQTFF.

On this clone itself: TCRdb has a much larger clone's protein, which differs at residue 5 from the translation of this DNA, likely because of a read error; what is shown is the protein translated from the DNA. The V and J genes are TRDV1 and TRDJ2; D may be TRDD3 (6 bases). Germline CDR1 TSWWSYY, CDR2 QGS. CDR3 size: 16 residues. V lost 4 bases, J lost 5 bases, and 17 bases lay in between. The CDR3 reads CALGGFRSGATAQLFF. The CDR3 coding sequence is TGTGCTCTTGGGGGATTCCGGTCTGGGGCTACAGCACAACTCTTCTTT.

A note on this clone: The TCRdb record carries a much larger clone's protein, which differs from this DNA's translation at residue 9; a read error is the likely cause, and the protein listed here is the DNA translation. Here the CDR3 reads CALGEVGDAPTLTAQLFF. The CDR3 DNA follows: TGTGCTCTTGGGGAAGTAGGGGATGCACCCACTTTGACAGCACAACTCTTCTTT. This chain joins TRDV1 and TRDJ2, with D possibly TRDD3 on 6 matching bases. This CDR3 has 18 residues. The V gene's germline CDR1 is TSWWSYY and CDR2 QGS. Trimming shortened V by 2 bases and J by 0 bases, and 16 bases separated the two germline ends.

To note about this clone: A single base is all that separates this from a far larger clone, so a read error is likely. This CDR3 is also generated by other DNA sequences in the sample. CDR3 bases: TGTGCCTGTGACACCGGCTGGGGGAAGAGGACCGATAAACTCATCTTT. This encodes CACDTGWGKRTDKLIF. The chain has TRDV2 and TRDJ1; 8 bases align to TRDD3. The CDR3 consists of 16 residues. Per germline, CDR1 GEAIGNYY and CDR2 EKD. V trimming: 0 bases; J trimming: 2 bases; junction bases outside the gene matches: 7.

This clone occurred a few times. A far larger clone is one base from this, pointing to a likely read error. Other DNA sequences in this specimen translate into the identical CDR3. The CDR3 DNA reads as TGTGCCTGTGACACTGGGGGGTACACCGATAAACTCATCTTT. Protein product: CACDTGGYTDKLIF. The V call is TRDV2, the J call TRDJ1, with a weak D call TRDD3 (6 bases). Germline V gives CDR1 GEAIGNYY, CDR2 EKD. Trimming pared 1 base from V and 0 bases from J, leaving 8 bases between. This CDR3 has 14 residues.

With regard to this clone: TCRdb has a much larger clone's protein, which differs at residue 9 from the translation of this DNA, likely because of a read error; what is shown is the protein translated from the DNA. The chain recombines TRDV1 with TRDJ2, with 12 positions matching TRDD3. Trimming took 6 bases from V and 4 from J; bases not matched to a gene: 15. CDR1 is TSWWSYY, CDR2 QGS, per germline. This CDR3 contains 19 residues. Here the CDR3 reads CALGLHAKVLGDTTAQLFF. As DNA, the CDR3 is TGTGCTCTTGGACTCCACGCTAAAGTACTGGGGGATACGACAGCACAACTCTTCTTT.

Of note for this clone: A read error may be the cause here, since a much bigger clone is one base away. The same CDR3 can be traced to other DNA sequences in this sample. The genes are TRDV2 and TRDJ3; possible D gene TRDD2, 5 bases. Germline CDR1 GEAIGNYY, CDR2 EKD. Deletions cut 4 bases from V and 0 bases from J, with 18 bases between. The CDR3 has 19 residues. CDR3 coding DNA: TGTGCCTGTGATACCTACGATGGGCATAGCTCCTGGGACACCCGACAGATGTTTTTC. Residues: CACDTYDGHSSWDTRQMFF.

Of note for this clone: It may be a read error: a sequence one base away is much more abundant. The chain carries TRDV1 and TRDJ2; 9 nucleotides line up with TRDD3. Germline V gives CDR1 TSWWSYY, CDR2 QGS. Trimming at V came to 2 bases and at J to 0 bases, leaving 16 bases not matched to a gene. The CDR3 is 21 amino acids. The CDR3 loop reads CALGEGLRNYWGSALTAQLFF. In nucleotides, the CDR3 is TGTGCTCTTGGGGAAGGCCTTAGGAACTACTGGGGGAGCGCTTTGACAGCACAACTCTTCTTT.

This clone is deemed medium-sized (0.01 to 0.1%). A read error may account for a junction end that differs from germline. This rearrangement joins TRDV2 to TRDJ1; 8 nucleotides match TRDD3. The CDR3 totals 14 residues. Germline CDR1 reads GEAIGNYY; CDR2 reads EKD. CDR3 sequence: CAGDRLGDTDKLIF. The CDR3 DNA follows: TGTGCCGGTGACAGACTGGGGGACACCGATAAACTCATCTTT.

This clone has just a few counts. The TCRdb record carries a much larger clone's protein, which differs from this DNA's translation at residue 4; a read error is the likely cause, and the protein listed here is the DNA translation. The rearrangement links TRAV29/DV5 to TRDJ1, with a tentative D call TRDD2 (8 bases). CDR1 is NSMFDY and CDR2 is ISSIKDK in the germline V gene. The ends were cut back, 5 bases at V and 0 bases at J, with 29 bases in the middle. The CDR3 length is 19 residues. This CDR3 is CAAPLPSPGGNLYTDKLIF. CDR3 coding DNA: TGTGCAGCCCCCCTTCCTAGCCCTGGGGGCAACCTCTACACCGATAAACTCATCTTT.

This clone was counted a few times. A much larger clonotype is one base distant, so this may be a read error. The rearrangement joins TRDV1 to TRDJ2, with 7 bases that match TRDD3. V was clipped by 1 base and J by 3 bases; unmatched bases: 26. CDR3 length equals 23 residues. CDR1 is TSWWSYY and CDR2 is QGS in the germline V gene. The CDR3 bases are TGTGCTCTTGGGGAACAGTTTAATGGTGGGGGAATACGTCTCCTGGCTGTGACAGCACAACTCTTCTTT. Amino acids: CALGEQFNGGGIRLLAVTAQLFF.

The sample holds a few counts of this clone. A read error may be the cause here, since a much bigger clone is one base away. The J gene is TRDJ1, the V gene TRDV1, with TRDD3 matching 10 bases. From germline, CDR1 is TSWWSYY and CDR2 QGS. This CDR3 contains 22 residues. Trimming removed 2 bases from V and 3 bases from J; junction bases left unmatched: 24. The CDR3 sequence is CALGEARPSSLTGGFDADKLIF. The CDR3 region has the DNA TGTGCTCTTGGGGAAGCTAGGCCTTCTTCCTTGACTGGGGGATTCGACGCCGATAAACTCATCTTT.

This clone is categorized as large (0.1 to 1%). The sample carries other DNA sequences with the same CDR3. The CDR3 reads CALGDYFPVLGDTRSWDTRQMFF. The CDR3 DNA sequence: TGTGCTCTTGGGGACTACTTCCCCGTACTGGGGGATACCCGCTCCTGGGACACCCGACAGATGTTTTTC. The chain has TRDV1 and TRDJ3; 12 bases fit TRDD3. The CDR3 length is 23 residues. The trim removed 3 bases at V and 0 bases at J, leaving 15 bases unmatched. Germline loops: CDR1 TSWWSYY, CDR2 QGS.

This clone has a handful of counts. A far larger clone is only one base removed, so a read error is likely. The chain uses TRDV2 and TRDJ1, with a weak D call TRDD3 (6 bases). This CDR3 has 15 amino acids. Germline V CDR1 and CDR2: GEAIGNYY, EKD. V was cut by 0 bases and J by 1 base, with 11 bases left in between. Here the CDR3 DNA reads TGTGCCTGTGACACCGTCAGGGATAGCACCGATAAACTCATCTTT. Residues: CACDTVRDSTDKLIF.

This clone was seen a handful of times. This is likely an artifact of a read error, given a far larger clone one base away. The V call is TRDV2, the J call TRDJ3; 8 bases match TRDD3. Germline V gives CDR1 GEAIGNYY, CDR2 EKD. The CDR3 is 19 amino acids. The CDR3 region has the DNA TGTGCCCGTGATTCCGTACTGGGGGGAGTCTCCTGGGACACCCGACAGATGTTTTTC. It yields the protein CARDSVLGGVSWDTRQMFF.

This clone was seen only a few times. The likely explanation is a read error, given a far larger clone one base away. The sample holds other DNA sequences that translate to the same CDR3. The genes are TRAV29/DV5 and TRDJ1; 7 nucleotides align to TRDD3. The germline V gene has CDR1 NSMFDY and CDR2 ISSIKDK. V lost 5 bases, J lost 4 bases, and 32 bases stayed unmatched. This CDR3 has 21 residues. The CDR3 here is CAAANFGLGIEPRPPFDKLIF. DNA for the CDR3: TGTGCAGCGGCCAACTTCGGGCTGGGGATAGAGCCCAGACCTCCCTTCGATAAACTCATCTTT.

This clone occurred a few times. This DNA's translation and the protein TCRdb lists, from a much larger clone, do not match at residue 8, likely due to a read error; the protein shown is translated from the DNA. This sample also contains other DNA sequences that code for the same CDR3. The chain carries TRDV2 and TRDJ3; 7 positions agree with TRDD3. CDR1 is GEAIGNYY, CDR2 EKD, per germline. The length of the CDR3 is 19 residues. Losses at the gene ends were 0 bases for V and 0 bases for J; bases not matched to a gene: 7. DNA of the CDR3: TGTGCCTGTGACACCTGGGGGAGCCGAAGCTCCTGGGACACCCGACAGATGTTTTTC. This codes for CACDTWGSRSSWDTRQMFF.

Turning to this clone: Possible read error: a much larger clone is one base away. V is TRDV1 and J is TRDJ2; 10 bases are a match to TRDD3. CDR3 length: 23 amino acids. Germline V gene sequence: CDR1 TSWWSYY, CDR2 QGS. V shed 2 bases and J 0 bases; nucleotides not matched to a gene: 21. DNA of the CDR3: TGTGCTCTTGGGGAATCCTCCTCCTACTGGGGGATGCCTTCTAGAGCTTTGACAGCACAACTCTTCTTT. Translating gives CALGESSSYWGMPSRALTAQLFF.

This clone was seen a few times. The TCRdb protein, from a much larger clone, departs from this DNA's translation at residue 6, likely by read error; the protein shown derives from the DNA. The chain carries TRDV1 and TRDJ1; the D is unclear. This CDR3 has 14 amino acids. V was cut by 1 base and J by 4 bases, with 10 bases left in between. Germline V gene data show CDR1 as TSWWSYY and CDR2 as QGS. The CDR3: CALGEPLGSDKLIF. In DNA, the CDR3 is TGTGCTCTTGGGGAACCCCTTGGAAGCGATAAACTCATCTTT.

In this sample, this clone turned up a few times. A much larger clone sits a single nucleotide away, making a read error possible. This chain links TRDV2 with TRDJ2; 11 bases agree with TRDD3. The length of the CDR3 is 21 residues. Germline assignment: CDR1 GEAIGNYY and CDR2 EKD. The CDR3 protein is CACNTGRLGDRKGNLTEQLFF. CDR3 bases: TGTGCCTGTAACACCGGTCGACTGGGGGATAGAAAGGGGAATCTGACAGAACAACTCTTCTTT.

The V call is TRDV2, the J call TRDJ2; D perhaps matches TRDD3 (5 bases). Germline-derived CDR1 and CDR2 are GEAIGNYY and EKD. This CDR3 has 13 residues. CDR3: CAWDTWETAQLFF. The CDR3 DNA sequence: TGTGCATGGGACACCTGGGAGACAGCACAACTCTTCTTT.